A selection of T cell receptor beta chains follows, all from one sample in a study of OX40 agonist ivuxolimab in advanced cancers. This table comes from immunoSEQ multiplex PCR, and its TCRdb copy is limited to in-frame clones, with some not included. The table records about 20,000 clones, 84% of them present only once. The specimen was CD4+ or CD8+ T cells sorted from blood, collected in a trial of the OX40 agonist ivuxolimab. The receptors here all came from an adult with an advanced solid tumor such as melanoma, head and neck, liver or kidney cancer. Each CDR3 is given with its conserved first and last residue. D genes are given only for firm matches. Size is omitted from some rows. Given values are once, few, many or a class for expanded clones.

CDR3aa: CASSLLGQDFYEQYF
CDR3nt: TGTGCCAGCAGCTTATTGGGGCAGGACTTCTACGAGCAGTACTTC
abundance: .
d_gene: .
j_gene: TRBJ2-7
v_gene: TRBV11-2

CDR3aa: CASSLGGPGTEAFF
CDR3nt: TGTGCCAGCAGTTTGGGGGGGCCAGGGACTGAAGCTTTCTTT
abundance: .
d_gene: .
j_gene: TRBJ1-1
v_gene: TRBV28

CDR3aa: CASSYKGSTENQPQHF
CDR3nt: TGTGCCAGCAGTTATAAGGGGTCGACGGAAAATCAGCCCCAGCATTTT
abundance: .
d_gene: .
j_gene: TRBJ1-5
v_gene: TRBV6-5

CDR3aa: CASSEPGRSFGTGELFF
CDR3nt: TGTGCCAGCAGCGAACCGGGACGCTCGTTTGGCACCGGGGAGCTGTTTTTT
abundance: .
d_gene: .
j_gene: TRBJ2-2
v_gene: TRBV5-4

CDR3aa: CASSRPSSGANVLTF
CDR3nt: TGTGCCAGCAGCCGCCCTTCTTCTGGGGCCAACGTCCTGACTTTC
abundance: .
d_gene: .
j_gene: TRBJ2-6
v_gene: TRBV9

CDR3aa: CASSLLGSQETQYF
CDR3nt: TGTGCCAGCAGCTTGCTCGGGTCCCAAGAGACCCAGTACTTC
abundance: .
d_gene: .
j_gene: TRBJ2-5
v_gene: TRBV5-6

CDR3aa: CATRDRGFNYGYTF
CDR3nt: TGTGCCACCCGGGACAGGGGGTTTAACTATGGCTACACCTTC
abundance: .
d_gene: TRBD1
j_gene: TRBJ1-2
v_gene: TRBV2

CDR3aa: CASSYKSSYEQYF
CDR3nt: TGTGCCAGCAGCTACAAGAGCTCCTACGAGCAGTACTTC
abundance: .
d_gene: .
j_gene: TRBJ2-7
v_gene: TRBV6-6

CDR3aa: CARLLIASTEAFF
CDR3nt: TGTGCCAGGCTCCTCATTGCGAGCACTGAAGCTTTCTTT
abundance: .
d_gene: .
j_gene: TRBJ1-1
v_gene: TRBV7-2

CDR3aa: CASSPDITNHEQYF
CDR3nt: TGTGCCAGCTCACCCGACATAACAAACCACGAGCAGTACTTC
abundance: few
d_gene: .
j_gene: TRBJ2-7
v_gene: TRBV18

CDR3aa: CASNEGAYNEQFF
CDR3nt: TGTGCAAGTAACGAGGGGGCCTACAATGAGCAGTTCTTC
abundance: .
d_gene: .
j_gene: TRBJ2-1
v_gene: TRBV28

CDR3aa: CASSLAGIDTQYF
CDR3nt: TGTGCCAGCAGCTTGGCCGGAATAGATACGCAGTATTTT
abundance: .
d_gene: .
j_gene: TRBJ2-3
v_gene: TRBV5-4

CDR3aa: CASSSSGSGDTQYF
CDR3nt: TGTGCCAGCAGTTCTAGCGGGAGTGGTGATACGCAGTATTTT
abundance: once
d_gene: TRBD2
j_gene: TRBJ2-3
v_gene: TRBV28

CDR3aa: CASSISRGRTYEQYF
CDR3nt: TGTGCCAGTAGTATTTCTCGAGGACGGACCTACGAGCAGTACTTC
abundance: .
d_gene: .
j_gene: TRBJ2-7
v_gene: TRBV19

CDR3aa: CASRSGPFSDTQYF
CDR3nt: TGCGCCAGCAGATCGGGACCCTTTTCTGATACGCAGTATTTT
abundance: once
d_gene: .
j_gene: TRBJ2-3
v_gene: TRBV5-1

CDR3aa: CASSLDPSGVSTEAFF
CDR3nt: TGCGCCAGCAGCTTGGACCCCTCTGGAGTGAGTACTGAAGCTTTCTTT
abundance: .
d_gene: .
j_gene: TRBJ1-1
v_gene: TRBV5-1

CDR3aa: CASSPQPGQSTGEYF
CDR3nt: TGCGCCAGCAGTCCACAACCGGGACAAAGTACAGGCGAGTACTTC
abundance: .
d_gene: .
j_gene: TRBJ2-7
v_gene: TRBV5-1

CDR3aa: CASSLRAAETQYF
CDR3nt: TGTGCCAGCAGCTTAAGGGCAGCTGAGACCCAGTACTTC
abundance: .
d_gene: .
j_gene: TRBJ2-5
v_gene: TRBV4-2

CDR3aa: CASSFNPNSGSTIYF
CDR3nt: TGTGCCAGCAGTTTTAACCCCAACTCTGGAAGCACCATATATTTT
abundance: .
d_gene: .
j_gene: TRBJ1-3
v_gene: TRBV27

CDR3aa: CASSRLIASGGTTDTQYF
CDR3nt: TGTGCCAGCTCACGTTTGATCGCTAGCGGGGGAACCACAGATACGCAGTATTTT
abundance: .
d_gene: TRBD2
j_gene: TRBJ2-3
v_gene: TRBV18

CDR3aa: CASSPLGGTYEQYF
CDR3nt: TGCGCCAGCAGCCCCCTCGGGGGAACCTACGAGCAGTACTTC
abundance: .
d_gene: .
j_gene: TRBJ2-7
v_gene: TRBV4-1

CDR3aa: CASSLRSGSRTGELFF
CDR3nt: TGCGCCAGCAGCTTGAGGAGCGGGAGCAGGACCGGGGAGCTGTTTTTT
abundance: .
d_gene: TRBD2
j_gene: TRBJ2-2
v_gene: TRBV5-1

CDR3aa: CASSRPVGNTEAFF
CDR3nt: TGTGCCAGCAGCCGCCCGGTCGGGAACACTGAAGCTTTCTTT
abundance: .
d_gene: .
j_gene: TRBJ1-1
v_gene: TRBV28

CDR3aa: CAIRAGLYGNTGELFF
CDR3nt: TGTGCCATCAGAGCGGGGTTGTACGGTAACACCGGGGAGCTGTTTTTT
abundance: .
d_gene: TRBD2
j_gene: TRBJ2-2
v_gene: TRBV10-3

CDR3aa: CASSPTGGTDTQYF
CDR3nt: TGTGCCAGCTCGCCGACAGGGGGCACAGATACGCAGTATTTT
abundance: .
d_gene: TRBD1
j_gene: TRBJ2-3
v_gene: TRBV18

CDR3aa: CASSSPTGRWDEQFF
CDR3nt: TGTGCCAGCAGCTCGCCGACAGGGAGGTGGGATGAGCAGTTCTTC
abundance: .
d_gene: .
j_gene: TRBJ2-1
v_gene: TRBV7-9

CDR3aa: CASSHGQGTIDTQYF
CDR3nt: TGTGCCAGCAGCCACGGTCAGGGAACTATAGATACGCAGTATTTT
abundance: .
d_gene: .
j_gene: TRBJ2-3
v_gene: TRBV4-2

CDR3aa: CASSEQGEPDTQYF
CDR3nt: TGTGCCAGCAGTGAACAGGGAGAGCCAGATACGCAGTATTTT
abundance: .
d_gene: .
j_gene: TRBJ2-3
v_gene: TRBV2

CDR3aa: CASRSQGETQYF
CDR3nt: TGTGCCAGCAGGTCACAGGGAGAGACCCAGTACTTC
abundance: .
d_gene: .
j_gene: TRBJ2-5
v_gene: TRBV6-6

CDR3aa: CASSILSGYEQYF
CDR3nt: TGTGCCAGTAGTATTTTATCTGGTTACGAGCAGTACTTC
abundance: .
d_gene: .
j_gene: TRBJ2-7
v_gene: TRBV19

CDR3aa: CASSLGAAGYNEQFF
CDR3nt: TGCGCCAGCAGTCTGGGCGCGGCGGGGTACAATGAGCAGTTCTTC
abundance: .
d_gene: .
j_gene: TRBJ2-1
v_gene: TRBV5-1

CDR3aa: CASSQRPENSPLHF
CDR3nt: TGTGCCAGCAGTCAGAGACCAGAAAATTCACCCCTCCACTTT
abundance: .
d_gene: .
j_gene: TRBJ1-6
v_gene: TRBV6-5

CDR3aa: CAWRGLRGSYEQYF
CDR3nt: TGTGCCTGGAGGGGGCTCAGGGGAAGCTACGAGCAGTACTTC
abundance: .
d_gene: .
j_gene: TRBJ2-7
v_gene: TRBV30

CDR3aa: CASSLQGGADTQYF
CDR3nt: TGCGCCAGCAGCTTACAGGGCGGTGCAGATACGCAGTATTTT
abundance: .
d_gene: .
j_gene: TRBJ2-3
v_gene: TRBV5-1

CDR3aa: CASSLEASERPQYF
CDR3nt: TGCGCCAGCAGCTTGGAGGCTAGCGAGAGGCCGCAGTATTTT
abundance: once
d_gene: .
j_gene: TRBJ2-3
v_gene: TRBV5-1

CDR3aa: CASSLWASGYTDTQYF
CDR3nt: TGTGCCAGCAGTTTATGGGCTAGCGGGTACACAGATACGCAGTATTTT
abundance: .
d_gene: TRBD2
j_gene: TRBJ2-3
v_gene: TRBV27

CDR3aa: CASRGQMNTEAFF
CDR3nt: TGTGCCAGCAGGGGACAGATGAACACTGAAGCTTTCTTT
abundance: .
d_gene: TRBD1
j_gene: TRBJ1-1
v_gene: TRBV6-6

CDR3aa: CASSRGDTGGLNQPQHF
CDR3nt: TGCGCCAGCAGCCGAGGGGATACAGGGGGCCTAAATCAGCCCCAGCATTTT
abundance: .
d_gene: TRBD1
j_gene: TRBJ1-5
v_gene: TRBV5-1

CDR3aa: CAWSFDTNNEQFF
CDR3nt: TGTGCCTGGAGTTTTGACACCAACAATGAGCAGTTCTTC
abundance: .
d_gene: .
j_gene: TRBJ2-1
v_gene: TRBV30

CDR3aa: CASTDIGLFGYTF
CDR3nt: TGTGCCAGTACCGATATTGGGTTGTTCGGCTACACCTTC
abundance: .
d_gene: .
j_gene: TRBJ1-2
v_gene: TRBV19

CDR3aa: CASSSSVSRNTGELFF
CDR3nt: TGTGCCAGCAGCTCTAGCGTATCGCGGAACACCGGGGAGCTGTTTTTT
abundance: .
d_gene: .
j_gene: TRBJ2-2
v_gene: TRBV7-9

CDR3aa: CASSAGLAGGMDTQYF
CDR3nt: TGTGCCAGCAGCGCCGGACTAGCGGGAGGCATGGATACGCAGTATTTT
abundance: .
d_gene: TRBD2
j_gene: TRBJ2-3
v_gene: TRBV7-2

CDR3aa: CASINSGNTIYF
CDR3nt: TGTGCCAGCATTAACTCTGGAAACACCATATATTTT
abundance: .
d_gene: .
j_gene: TRBJ1-3
v_gene: TRBV2

CDR3aa: CASSSALLANYGYTF
CDR3nt: TGTGCCAGCAGCTCCGCTTTACTCGCAAACTATGGCTACACCTTC
abundance: .
d_gene: .
j_gene: TRBJ1-2
v_gene: TRBV7-9

CDR3aa: CASSLGSSGGNEQFF
CDR3nt: TGTGCCAGCAGCTTAGGTTCCAGCGGCGGGAATGAGCAGTTCTTC
abundance: .
d_gene: .
j_gene: TRBJ2-1
v_gene: TRBV7-3

CDR3aa: CASTPGRRRDVKETQYF
CDR3nt: TGTGCCAGCACACCGGGTCGGAGGCGGGACGTCAAGGAGACCCAGTACTTC
abundance: once
d_gene: .
j_gene: TRBJ2-5
v_gene: TRBV28

CDR3aa: CAWSTQGLYNEQFF
CDR3nt: TGTGCCTGGAGTACGCAGGGTCTCTACAATGAGCAGTTCTTC
abundance: .
d_gene: .
j_gene: TRBJ2-1
v_gene: TRBV30

CDR3aa: CASSPGTVNTEAFF
CDR3nt: TGTGCCAGCAGTCCCGGGACGGTGAACACTGAAGCTTTCTTT
abundance: .
d_gene: .
j_gene: TRBJ1-1
v_gene: TRBV28